The next 3 T cell receptor beta chains were all read from a single sample in a study of OX40 agonist ivuxolimab in advanced cancers. The protocol was immunoSEQ multiplex PCR, while the TCRdb copy is restricted to in-frame clones and leaves out a portion. The data show about 39,000 clones, 92% seen once. The sequencing here drew on CD4+ or CD8+ T cells sorted from blood, taken in a trial of the OX40 agonist ivuxolimab. The origin of the receptors is an adult with an advanced solid tumor such as melanoma, head and neck, liver or kidney cancer.

The gene calls are TRBV4-1 and TRBJ1-3; TRBD1 matches 8 bases. There are 19 residues in the CDR3. J lost 0 bases, V lost 2 bases, and 12 bases had no gene match. Germline loops: CDR1 MGHRA, CDR2 YSYEKL. CDR3 nucleotide sequence: TGCGCCAGCAGCCAAACCCCCGGGACAGGAGCTCTCTCTGGAAACACCATATATTTT. It translates to CASSQTPGTGALSGNTIYF.

CDR3 amino acids: CASTIGGANEQFF. Written as DNA, the CDR3 is TGTGCCAGCACCATTGGTGGGGCCAATGAGCAGTTCTTC. The rearrangement links TRBV28 to TRBJ2-1; perhaps TRBD1 as D (5 bases). CDR1 is MDHEN, CDR2 SYDVKM, per germline. The CDR3 runs to 13 residues. Trimming removed 7 bases at V and 6 bases at J, with 13 bases between.

This CDR3 reads CASSLVGTGYEQYF. CDR3 nucleotides: TGTGCCAGCAGCTTAGTCGGGACAGGGTACGAGCAGTACTTC. The chain is built from TRBV11-3 and TRBJ2-7, with TRBD1 identical over 9 bases. The CDR3 runs 14 residues. From germline, CDR1 is SGHNT and CDR2 YENEEA. Trimming cost V 1 base and J 4 bases; bases outside gene matches: 2.